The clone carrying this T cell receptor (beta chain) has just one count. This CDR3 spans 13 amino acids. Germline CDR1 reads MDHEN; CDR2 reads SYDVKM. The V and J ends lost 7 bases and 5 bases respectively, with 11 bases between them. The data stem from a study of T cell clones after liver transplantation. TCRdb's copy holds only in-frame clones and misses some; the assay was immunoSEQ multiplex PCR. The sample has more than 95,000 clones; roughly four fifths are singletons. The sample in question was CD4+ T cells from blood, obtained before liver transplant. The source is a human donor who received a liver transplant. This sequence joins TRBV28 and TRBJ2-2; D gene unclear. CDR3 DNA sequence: TGTGCCAGCATCGTCCCCTATACCGGGGAGCTGTTTTTT. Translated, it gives CASIVPYTGELFF. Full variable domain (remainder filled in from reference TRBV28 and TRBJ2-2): DVKVTQSSRYLVKRTGEKVFLECVQDMDHENMFWYRQDPGLGLRLIYFSYDVKMKEKGDIPEGYSVSREKKERFSLILESASTNQTSMYLCASIVPYTGELFFGEGSRLTVL.